This TCR beta chain was retrieved from a study of cytomegalovirus exposure and HLA in healthy donors. Broader study findings: In vitro testing confirmed three CMV-associated chains as specific for CMV antigens. First-cohort TCR clusters were later found to tend to co-occur in the approximately 110 validation repertoires.

CDR1 SNHLY and CDR2 FYNNEI come from the germline V gene. V lost 10 bases, J lost 4 bases, and 19 bases lay in between. The CDR3 spans 14 residues. Here immunoSEQ multiplex PCR was the method, and the copy in TCRdb shows in-frame clones only, minus some. The sample has 110,000 or so clones, 88% seen once. In the case of this clone: Its antigen is still unknown.

Sequenced sample: PBMCs. The sequence came from a man between 18 and 35 years old in good health and CMV-seropositive. The chain employs TRBV2 and TRBJ1-1; weak D call: TRBD1 (5 bases). As DNA, the CDR3 is TGTGCCATCCCACGAAATGACAGAGGCACTGAAGCTTTCTTT. Its protein product is CAIPRNDRGTEAFF.